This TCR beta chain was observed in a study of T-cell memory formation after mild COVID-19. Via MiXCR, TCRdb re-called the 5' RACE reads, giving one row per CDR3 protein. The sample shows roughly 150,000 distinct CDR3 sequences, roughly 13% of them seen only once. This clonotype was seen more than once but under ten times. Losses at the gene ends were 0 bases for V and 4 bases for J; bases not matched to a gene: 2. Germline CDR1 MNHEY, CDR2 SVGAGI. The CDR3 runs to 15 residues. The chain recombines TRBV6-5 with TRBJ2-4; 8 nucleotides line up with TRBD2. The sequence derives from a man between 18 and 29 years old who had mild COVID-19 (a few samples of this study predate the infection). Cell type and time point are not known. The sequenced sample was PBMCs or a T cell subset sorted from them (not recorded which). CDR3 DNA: TGTGCCAGCAGTTACTCGGCGGGGGGAAAAAACATTCAGTACTTC. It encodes CASSYSAGGKNIQYF.